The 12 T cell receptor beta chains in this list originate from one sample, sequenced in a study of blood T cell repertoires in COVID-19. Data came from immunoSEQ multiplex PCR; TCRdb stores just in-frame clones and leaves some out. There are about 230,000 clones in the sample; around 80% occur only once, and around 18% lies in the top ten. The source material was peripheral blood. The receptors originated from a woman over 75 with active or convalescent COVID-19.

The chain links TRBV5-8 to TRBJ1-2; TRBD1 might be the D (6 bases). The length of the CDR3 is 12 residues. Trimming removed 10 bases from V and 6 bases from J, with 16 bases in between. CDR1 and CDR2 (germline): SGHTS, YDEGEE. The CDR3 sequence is CAPPLGAHGYTF. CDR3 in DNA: TGTGCCCCCCCCCTGGGGGCCCATGGCTACACCTTC.

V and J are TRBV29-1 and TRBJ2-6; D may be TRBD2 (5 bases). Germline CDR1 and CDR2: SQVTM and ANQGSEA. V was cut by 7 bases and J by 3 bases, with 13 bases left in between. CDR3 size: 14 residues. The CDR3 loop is CSGLTGFGANVLTF. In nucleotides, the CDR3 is TGCAGCGGACTTACGGGGTTTGGGGCCAACGTCCTGACTTTC.

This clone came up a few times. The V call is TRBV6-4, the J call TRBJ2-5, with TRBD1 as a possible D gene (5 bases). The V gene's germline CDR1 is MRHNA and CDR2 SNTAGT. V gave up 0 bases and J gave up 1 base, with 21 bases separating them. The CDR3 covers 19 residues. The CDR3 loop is CASSDSIRSGLIRQETQYF. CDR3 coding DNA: TGTGCCAGCAGTGACTCGATCAGGTCAGGGCTAATTCGCCAAGAGACCCAGTACTTC.

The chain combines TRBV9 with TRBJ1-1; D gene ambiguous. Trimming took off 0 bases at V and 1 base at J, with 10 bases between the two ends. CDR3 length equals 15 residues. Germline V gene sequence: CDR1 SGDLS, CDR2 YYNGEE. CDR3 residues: CASSVGGRGNTEAFF. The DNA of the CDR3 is TGTGCCAGCAGCGTAGGAGGACGGGGGAACACTGAAGCTTTCTTT.

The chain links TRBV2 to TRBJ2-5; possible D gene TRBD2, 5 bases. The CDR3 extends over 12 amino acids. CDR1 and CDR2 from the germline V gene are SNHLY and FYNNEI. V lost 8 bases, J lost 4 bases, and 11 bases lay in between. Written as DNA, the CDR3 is TGTGCCAGCCGTGGGAGCGGAGAGACCCAGTACTTC. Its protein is CASRGSGETQYF.

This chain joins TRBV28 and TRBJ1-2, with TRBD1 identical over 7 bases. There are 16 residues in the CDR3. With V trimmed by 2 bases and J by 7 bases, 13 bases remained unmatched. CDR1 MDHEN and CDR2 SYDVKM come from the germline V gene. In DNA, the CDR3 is TGTGCCAGCAGTTTAACGTCGGGGACAGAAGGTTCTGGCTACACCTTC. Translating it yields CASSLTSGTEGSGYTF.

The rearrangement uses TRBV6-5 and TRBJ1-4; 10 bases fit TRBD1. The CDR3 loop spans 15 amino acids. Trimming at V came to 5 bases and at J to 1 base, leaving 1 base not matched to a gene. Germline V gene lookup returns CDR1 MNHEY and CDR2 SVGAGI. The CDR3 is CASSRDRGTNEKLFF. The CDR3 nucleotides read TGTGCCAGCAGTAGGGACAGGGGAACTAATGAAAAACTGTTTTTT.

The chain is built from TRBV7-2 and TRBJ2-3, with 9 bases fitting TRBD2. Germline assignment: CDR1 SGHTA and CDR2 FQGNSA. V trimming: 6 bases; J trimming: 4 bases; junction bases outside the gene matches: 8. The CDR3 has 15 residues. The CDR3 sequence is CASRATAGGPDTQYF. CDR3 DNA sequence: TGTGCCAGCAGGGCAACGGCGGGAGGGCCAGATACGCAGTATTTT.

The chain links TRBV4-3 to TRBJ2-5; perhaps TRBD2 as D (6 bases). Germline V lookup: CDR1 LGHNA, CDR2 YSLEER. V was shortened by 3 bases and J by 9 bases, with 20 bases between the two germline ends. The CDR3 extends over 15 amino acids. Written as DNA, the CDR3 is TGCGCCAGCAGCCAGATGGGAGGCGGGAATGGGGCCCAGTACTTC. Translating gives CASSQMGGGNGAQYF.

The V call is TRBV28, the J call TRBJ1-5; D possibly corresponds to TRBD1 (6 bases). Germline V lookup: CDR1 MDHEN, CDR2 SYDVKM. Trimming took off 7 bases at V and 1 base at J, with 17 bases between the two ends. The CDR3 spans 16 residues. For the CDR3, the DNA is TGTGCCAGCACCCCTTGGGGGAGGGGGAGCAATCAGCCCCAGCATTTT. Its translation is CASTPWGRGSNQPQHF.

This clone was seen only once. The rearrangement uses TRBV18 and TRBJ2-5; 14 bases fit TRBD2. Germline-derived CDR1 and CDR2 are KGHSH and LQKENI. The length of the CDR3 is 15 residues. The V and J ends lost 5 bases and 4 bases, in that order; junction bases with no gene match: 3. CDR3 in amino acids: CASSGGTSGGETQYF. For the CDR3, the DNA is TGTGCCAGCTCAGGCGGGACTAGCGGGGGAGAGACCCAGTACTTC.

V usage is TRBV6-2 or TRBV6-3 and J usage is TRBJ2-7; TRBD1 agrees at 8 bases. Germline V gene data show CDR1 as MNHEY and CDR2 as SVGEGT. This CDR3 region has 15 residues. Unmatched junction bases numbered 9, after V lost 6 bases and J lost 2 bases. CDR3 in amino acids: CASSKQGVTTYEQYF. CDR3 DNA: TGTGCCAGCAGCAAACAGGGGGTCACCACCTACGAGCAGTACTTC.